This T cell receptor (beta chain) appears in the sequencing data of a study of identical twins. General study results and limits: Zero-insertion findings could be partly confounded by invariant cells (MAIT and iNKT cells). Clonotypes of the beta chain that were abundant in cord blood carried fewer insertions (memory repertoires showed none).

Ten or more counts support this clonotype. Its specificity is unknown. TCRdb reanalysed the 5' RACE reads using MiXCR and keeps one entry per CDR3 protein. The sample has about 720,000 distinct CDR3 sequences, over 15% seen once; the top ten hold roughly 13%. These data also featured in a second study, about T cells expressing NK-cell markers. That paper adds: About six donors carried dominant NKG2C+ clonotypes that made up about 1.0-8% of their CD8+ T cells.

The sequenced sample consisted of PBMCs. The TCR comes from a woman younger than 35 in good health.

This chain's CDR3 is CASSRYGENTGELFF. In DNA form, the CDR3 reads TGTGCCAGCAGTAGATACGGGGAGAACACCGGGGAGCTGTTTTTT. The genes are TRBV6-1 and TRBJ2-2; D is perhaps TRBD2 (5 bases). V was trimmed by 5 bases and J by 1 base, leaving 11 bases between them. CDR1 is MNHNS, CDR2 SASEGT, per germline. The CDR3 spans 15 residues.